This paragraph covers one T cell receptor beta chain sequence. Antigen unknown. Libraries were prepared by immunoSEQ multiplex PCR; TCRdb keeps only in-frame clonotypes and omits some of them. Seen here are about 120,000 clones, 88% observed once, and the top ten hold about 6%. The source of the sample is a study of T cell responses to AZD1222 COVID-19 vaccine. At the level of the study: Second-dose schedules of about 4 or about 12 weeks were combined.

Study-wide findings and caveats: Only five to seven individuals given AZD1222 were seropositive at baseline. The repertoires were collected only after the peak T cell response. Females made up more of the donors, who were largely white British, and clonal diversity may have come out too low.

Material: peripheral blood, obtained on day 0 of AZD1222 vaccination. This clonotype was obtained from an adult in good health.

The CDR3 reads CASSLWSLSGNTIYF. In nucleotides, the CDR3 is TGTGCCAGCAGCTTATGGTCGCTCTCTGGAAACACCATATATTTT. This sequence joins TRBV7-2 and TRBJ1-3; D ambiguous. Deletions cut 2 bases from V and 0 bases from J, with 8 bases between. This CDR3 spans 15 amino acids. CDR1 is SGHTA, CDR2 FQGNSA, per germline. The full variable domain, its missing parts supplied by reference TRBV7-2 and TRBJ1-3, is GAGVSQSPSNKVTEKGKDVELRCDPISGHTALYWYRQSLGQGLEFLIYFQGNSAPDKSGLPSDRFSAERTGGSVSTLTIQRTQQEDSAVYLCASSLWSLSGNTIYFGEGSWLTVV.